These 25 T cell receptor beta chains were sequenced from one sample in a study of blood T cell repertoires in COVID-19. Generated by immunoSEQ multiplex PCR, the TCRdb table keeps only in-frame clones and is missing some. The profile shows approximately 170,000 clones, 80% to 90% of them singletons. Input material: peripheral blood. These receptors originate from a woman between 70 and 85 years old with acute or convalescent COVID-19.

V is TRBV27 and J is TRBJ1-2, with D perhaps TRBD1 (5 bases). This CDR3 has 14 residues. V was cut by 7 bases and J by 6 bases, with 18 bases left in between. Germline V gene sequence: CDR1 MNHEY, CDR2 SMNVEV (reference sequence). The CDR3 coding sequence is TGTGCCAGCACCGGACTCGGGAGGGGTCATGGCTACACCTTC. Protein product: CASTGLGRGHGYTF.

The chain employs TRBV15 and TRBJ1-2, with D possibly TRBD1 on 6 matching bases. V was cut by 5 bases and J by 2 bases, with 12 bases left in between. The germline V gene encodes CDR1 LNHNV and CDR2 YYDKDF (reference sequence). This CDR3 spans 14 amino acids. CDR3 amino acids: CATSPGQQNYGYTF. The CDR3 bases are TGTGCCACCAGCCCGGGACAACAGAACTATGGCTACACCTTC.

The rearrangement links TRBV6-6 to TRBJ1-4, with 9 bases matching TRBD1. In germline, CDR1 is MNHNY, CDR2 SVGAGI (reference sequence). Trimming cost V 7 bases and J 6 bases; bases outside gene matches: 6. The CDR3 runs 14 residues. The CDR3 DNA is TGTGCCAGCAAAACGACAGGGGGTGATGAAAAACTGTTTTTT. Protein sequence: CASKTTGGDEKLFF.

CDR3 bases: TGTGCCAGCAGCCTCAGGGGTGTCGGGTCGGATGAAGCTTTCTTT. It yields the protein CASSLRGVGSDEAFF. The chain links TRBV7-6 to TRBJ1-1, with D perhaps TRBD1 (6 bases). Germline-derived CDR1 and CDR2 are SGHVS and FNYEAQ. V lost 5 bases and J 7 bases, leaving 20 bases between the germline ends. There are 15 residues in the CDR3.

This chain uses TRBV10-3 with TRBJ1-4; D unresolved. V dropped 0 bases and J dropped 8 bases, with 13 bases sitting between them. The germline V gene has CDR1 ENHRY and CDR2 SYGVKD. The CDR3 consists of 15 residues. The CDR3, as DNA: TGTGCCATCAGTGAGTCGCCCGCCGCGCGGGAAAAACTGTTTTTT. Protein sequence: CAISESPAAREKLFF.

This sequence joins TRBV6-5 and TRBJ1-6, with 9 bases identical to TRBD1. CDR3 size: 14 residues. V dropped 6 bases and J dropped 9; count of bases not matched to a gene: 6. Germline V gene lookup returns CDR1 MNHEY and CDR2 SVGAGI. CDR3 amino acids: CASSQGQGGSPLHF. The CDR3 DNA reads as TGTGCCAGCAGCCAGGGACAGGGTGGTTCACCCCTCCACTTT.

The V and J genes are TRBV24-1 and TRBJ2-5; 7 positions match TRBD1. The CDR3 extends over 14 amino acids. The germline gives CDR1 KGHDR, CDR2 SFDVKD. With V trimmed by 3 bases and J by 5 bases, 5 bases remained unmatched. The DNA for the CDR3 is TGTGCCACCAGTGATCTGGGACAGTCGGAGACCCAGTACTTC. Translation gives CATSDLGQSETQYF.

The rearrangement joins TRBV6-6 to TRBJ2-1; 9 bases align to TRBD2. Germline V CDR1 and CDR2: MNHNY, SVGAGI (reference sequence). The CDR3 is made up of 15 amino acids. The V segment lost 0 bases and the J segment 7 bases; nucleotides outside the gene matches: 4. CDR3: CASSYSAGGRNEQFF. The DNA of the CDR3 is TGTGCCAGCAGTTACTCGGCGGGGGGGCGTAATGAGCAGTTCTTC.

This sequence joins TRBV5-8 and TRBJ1-4; D might be TRBD1 (5 bases). Trimming left V 2 bases short and J 4 bases short, with 9 bases between. This CDR3 contains 14 residues. The V gene's germline CDR1 is SGHTS and CDR2 YDEGEE. DNA for the CDR3: TGTGCCAGCAGCTTCGATGACAGTAATGAAAAACTGTTTTTT. Its translation is CASSFDDSNEKLFF.

As regards this clone: Different DNA sequences within this sample yield the same CDR3. CDR3 nucleotide sequence: TGTGCCAGCAGCTTAAGGGGGTCGGGCAATCAGCCCCAGCATTTT. It specifies CASSLRGSGNQPQHF. This chain connects TRBV7-2 to TRBJ1-5, with a possible D match to TRBD1 (6 bases). Trimming took off 2 bases at V and 2 bases at J, with 10 bases between the two ends. Looked up from germline, CDR1 is SGHTA and CDR2 is FQGNSA. The CDR3 spans 15 residues.

The chain joins TRBV6-2 or TRBV6-3 to TRBJ1-5; 8 nucleotides align to TRBD1. The germline gives CDR1 MNHEY, CDR2 SVGEGT. This CDR3 spans 17 amino acids. J gave up 1 base and V 2 bases, and 7 bases lay outside the gene matches. The CDR3 DNA is TGTGCCAGCAGTTACCTACGGACAGGGCCAAGCAATCAGCCCCAGCATTTT. The encoded protein is CASSYLRTGPSNQPQHF.

This chain links TRBV13 with TRBJ2-4, with a weak D call TRBD2 (5 bases). Germline values: CDR1 PRHDT, CDR2 FYEKMQ (reference sequence). This CDR3 has 15 residues. V dropped 3 bases and J dropped 6 bases, with 15 bases sitting between them. In DNA form, the CDR3 reads TGTGCCAGCAGCTTTTTTGGGGAACGGGGAAACATTCAGTACTTC. Translation: CASSFFGERGNIQYF. Filled out from reference TRBV13 and TRBJ2-4, the complete variable domain reads AAGVIQSPRHLIKEKRETATLKCYPIPRHDTVYWYQQGPGQDPQFLISFYEKMQSDKGSIPDRFSAQQFSDYHSELNMSSLELGDSALYFCASSFFGERGNIQYFGAGTRLSVL.

The chain joins TRBV5-1 to TRBJ1-2; no clear D. The CDR3 spans 15 residues. Germline loops: CDR1 SGHRS, CDR2 YFSETQ. Trimming cost V 0 bases and J 4 bases, with 13 bases left between them. Here the CDR3 DNA reads TGCGCCAGCAGCTTGGCTAGAGACTCTGGCTATGGCTACACCTTC. It encodes CASSLARDSGYGYTF.

V is TRBV5-1 and J is TRBJ2-6; tentatively, D is TRBD1 (5 bases). This CDR3 is 15 amino acids long. V lost 3 bases, J lost 3 bases, and 10 bases lay in between. Germline V gene lookup returns CDR1 SGHRS and CDR2 YFSETQ. The CDR3 reads CASSSQGSGANVLTF. In DNA form, the CDR3 reads TGCGCCAGCAGCTCTCAGGGTAGTGGGGCCAACGTCCTGACTTTC.

The DNA for the CDR3 is TGTGCCAGCTCACCAACTGGACAGGGACTCTATGTTAGCTACACCTTC. Its translation: CASSPTGQGLYVSYTF. The chain is built from TRBV18 and TRBJ1-2, with 8 positions matching TRBD1. Germline CDR1 KGHSH, CDR2 LQKENI. The CDR3 length is 16 residues. V lost 2 bases, J lost 9 bases, and 14 bases stayed unmatched.

This clone was seen a few times. The DNA of the CDR3 is TGTGCCAGCAGTCTCAGGACAGGCGTTAATTCACCCCTCCACTTT. Translation: CASSLRTGVNSPLHF. V usage is TRBV27 and J usage is TRBJ1-6; 7 nucleotides agree with TRBD1. CDR1 and CDR2 (germline): MNHEY, SMNVEV (reference sequence). This CDR3 region has 15 residues. V lost 5 bases to trimming and J lost 6 bases; unmatched junction nucleotides: 7.

This rearrangement joins TRBV28 to TRBJ1-2; TRBD1 matches 7 bases. The J segment lost 8 bases and the V segment lost 5 bases, leaving 8 bases of the junction unmatched. The CDR3 sequence is 13 residues long. Germline CDR1 MDHEN, CDR2 SYDVKM. CDR3 in amino acids: CASSLTGDEGYTF. The CDR3 nucleotides are TGTGCCAGCAGTCTAACAGGGGATGAGGGCTACACCTTC.

As for this clone: Other DNA sequences within the sample encode an identical CDR3. The rearrangement joins TRBV5-1 to TRBJ2-7, with 9 bases fitting TRBD1. The CDR3 loop spans 15 amino acids. Unmatched junction bases numbered 8, after V lost 0 bases and J lost 7 bases. CDR1 is SGHRS and CDR2 is YFSETQ in the germline V gene. CDR3 sequence (DNA): TGCGCCAGCAGCTTGGGGGACAGGGCGACAGGGGAGCAGTACTTC. Translated: CASSLGDRATGEQYF.

This chain connects TRBV9 to TRBJ2-7, with D tentatively TRBD1 (5 bases). The CDR3 runs to 14 residues. CDR1 SGDLS and CDR2 YYNGEE come from the germline V gene. The V gene lost 0 bases and the J gene lost 1 base, with 8 bases spanning the gap. The CDR3 loop reads CASSVVDRSYEQYF. As DNA, the CDR3 is TGTGCCAGCAGCGTAGTTGACAGATCCTACGAGCAGTACTTC.

The V gene is TRBV6-2 or TRBV6-3, the J gene TRBJ2-7, with TRBD2 matching 9 bases. The CDR3 extends over 15 amino acids. V trimming: 8 bases; J trimming: 2 bases; junction bases outside the gene matches: 10. Germline loops: CDR1 MNHEY, CDR2 SVGEGT. CDR3 region: CASGSSGNGPYEQYF. The CDR3 region has the DNA TGTGCCAGCGGTTCTAGCGGGAACGGTCCCTACGAGCAGTACTTC.

The rearrangement joins TRBV9 to TRBJ1-3; D is unresolved. Deletions cut 5 bases from V and 0 bases from J, with 9 bases between. This CDR3 has 14 residues. Germline CDR1 reads SGDLS; CDR2 reads YYNGEE. CDR3 nucleotides: TGTGCCAGCAGTGTGCCGGGCTCTGGAAACACCATATATTTT. Its protein product is CASSVPGSGNTIYF.

The gene calls are TRBV18 and TRBJ2-1; D possibly corresponds to TRBD1 (5 bases). V was trimmed by 4 bases and J by 0 bases, leaving 10 bases between them. The CDR3 has 15 residues. The germline CDR1 and CDR2 sequences are KGHSH and LQKENI. CDR3 sequence (DNA): TGTGCCAGCTCACAGGGGTTGAGCTCCTACAATGAGCAGTTCTTC. It is translated as CASSQGLSSYNEQFF.

The V gene is TRBV18, the J gene TRBJ2-7; 11 positions match TRBD2. The length of the CDR3 is 14 residues. Per germline, CDR1 KGHSH and CDR2 LQKENI. After removal of 6 bases from V and 7 bases from J, the junction contained 8 bases not matched to a gene. The CDR3 coding sequence is TGTGCCAGCTCCCTGGGACTAGCGGAAAAAGAGCAGTACTTC. This gives the protein CASSLGLAEKEQYF.

The rearrangement uses TRBV5-6 and TRBJ1-6, with D uncertain. The CDR3 loop spans 14 amino acids. V lost 3 bases, J lost 7 bases, and 11 bases lay in between. Germline lookup yields CDR1 SGHDT and CDR2 YYEEEE. CDR3 sequence (DNA): TGTGCCAGCAGCTCATACTCCGCCAATTCACCCCTCCACTTT. As protein: CASSSYSANSPLHF.

This clone was detected a few times. This chain connects TRBV9 to TRBJ1-5, with D perhaps matching TRBD1 (5 bases). Trimming left V 3 bases short and J 5 bases short, with 6 bases between. The CDR3 sequence is 12 residues long. Germline V gene data show CDR1 as SGDLS and CDR2 as YYNGEE. CDR3 coding DNA: TGTGCCAGCAGCGGGGGGGATCAGCCCCAGCATTTT. Its translation is CASSGGDQPQHF.